These T cell receptor beta chains were read from a single sample in a study of blood T cell repertoires in COVID-19. The repertoire was sequenced with immunoSEQ multiplex PCR; TCRdb's copy has only in-frame clones and lacks some. The data show a few hundred thousand clones, with 80% to 90% seen just once and about a tenth held by the top ten. The sample consisted of PBMCs or T cells enriched from blood (not recorded which). The receptors shown here come from a woman aged 50 to 60 who had recovered from COVID-19. Each CDR3 is given with its conserved first and last residue. D genes are given only for firm matches. Size is omitted from some rows. Given values are once, few, many or a class for expanded clones.

TRBD2	.	TRBV30	TRBJ2-3	CAWTRLANTQYF	TGTGCCTGGACCCGACTAGCCAATACGCAGTATTTT
.	.	TRBV2	TRBJ2-7	CASSGRLLSSYEQYF	TGTGCCAGCAGTGGGAGACTCTTGAGCTCCTACGAGCAGTACTTC
.	.	TRBV18	TRBJ1-5	CASSLGGVNQPQHF	TGTGCCAGCTCGCTAGGAGGGGTCAATCAGCCCCAGCATTTT
.	.	TRBV6-1	TRBJ1-2	CASSEVGQGPRNPFF	TGTGCCAGCAGTGAAGTGGGGCAGGGGCCCCGAAACCCTTTTTTC
.	.	TRBV13	TRBJ1-1	CASSLEGSGVGTEAFF	TGTGCCAGCAGCCTTGAAGGATCGGGGGTGGGCACTGAAGCTTTCTTT
TRBD1	.	TRBV14	TRBJ1-1	CASSQDSPTGGRRAFF	TGTGCCAGCAGCCAAGATTCACCGACAGGGGGACGCAGAGCTTTCTTT
TRBD1	.	TRBV2	TRBJ1-5	CASSFGQGDQPQHF	TGTGCCAGCAGCTTCGGACAGGGAGATCAGCCCCAGCATTTT
TRBD2	.	TRBV7-6	TRBJ2-1	CASSLAGRGDYNEQFF	TGTGCCAGCAGCTTAGCGGGGCGGGGGGATTACAATGAGCAGTTCTTC
.	.	TRBV11-2	TRBJ2-7	CASSLGRVEQYF	TGTGCCAGCAGCTTAGGTCGCGTCGAGCAGTACTTC
TRBD1	.	TRBV2	TRBJ2-5	CASSEASGQQETQYF	TGTGCCAGCAGTGAAGCTTCGGGACAGCAAGAGACCCAGTACTTC
.	few	TRBV5-1	TRBJ1-1	CASSYDPAGVANTEAFF	TGCGCCAGCAGCTACGATCCCGCAGGGGTAGCGAACACTGAAGCTTTCTTT
.	.	TRBV2	TRBJ2-5	CASSVGREGETQYF	TGTGCCAGCAGTGTTGGCAGGGAAGGGGAGACCCAGTACTTC
.	.	TRBV3-1/TRBV3-2	TRBJ1-1	CASSPQILNTEAFF	TGTGCCAGCAGCCCACAGATTTTGAACACTGAAGCTTTCTTT
.	.	TRBV19	TRBJ1-2	CASSTYVELSYGYTF	TGTGCCAGTAGTACTTATGTGGAGTTGAGCTATGGCTACACCTTC
TRBD2	.	TRBV14	TRBJ2-2	CASSQGTLARKSTGELFF	TGTGCCAGCAGCCAAGGAACACTAGCGAGGAAAAGTACCGGGGAGCTGTTTTTT
.	.	TRBV6-5	TRBJ1-2	CASSPQGSLWGYTF	TGTGCCAGCAGTCCGCAGGGTAGTCTGTGGGGCTACACCTTC
.	.	TRBV10-3	TRBJ1-1	CAISEFPVEDTEAFF	TGTGCCATCAGTGAGTTTCCGGTCGAGGACACTGAAGCTTTCTTT
TRBD1	.	TRBV4-3	TRBJ2-7	CASSPGTGVVEQYF	TGCGCCAGCAGCCCGGGGACAGGGGTGGTCGAGCAGTACTTC
.	once	TRBV5-1	TRBJ1-3	CASSLRGLYGNTIYF	TGCGCCAGCAGCTTGCGGGGTCTCTACGGAAACACCATATATTTT
.	.	TRBV9	TRBJ1-2	CASSADRPNYGYTF	TGTGCCAGCAGCGCGGACAGACCCAACTATGGCTACACCTTC
.	.	TRBV24-1	TRBJ2-3	CATSPGQFTDTQYF	TGTGCCACCTCCCCGGGACAATTCACAGATACGCAGTATTTT
.	.	TRBV3-1/TRBV3-2	TRBJ1-5	CASSQDVTGQPQHF	TGTGCCAGCAGCCAAGATGTGACCGGGCAGCCCCAGCATTTT
.	.	TRBV18	TRBJ2-7	CASSPSGSGEQYF	TGTGCCAGCTCACCATCAGGGTCGGGCGAGCAGTACTTC
.	.	TRBV11-2	TRBJ1-4	CASSRGLNEKLFF	TGTGCCAGCAGCCGAGGGCTAAATGAAAAACTGTTTTTT
.	.	TRBV5-1	TRBJ1-1	CASTILDSNTEAFF	TGCGCCAGTACCATACTAGATTCGAACACTGAAGCTTTCTTT
.	.	TRBV19	TRBJ1-5	CASSISGDQPQHF	TGTGCCAGTAGTATAAGCGGAGATCAGCCCCAGCATTTT
TRBD1	.	TRBV6-4	TRBJ1-2	CASTPDRVGLYGYTF	TGTGCCAGCACTCCTGACAGGGTGGGACTCTATGGCTACACCTTC
TRBD1	.	TRBV6-5	TRBJ2-7	CASLMGTGSYEQYF	TGTGCCAGCCTAATGGGGACAGGGTCGTACGAGCAGTACTTC
TRBD2	.	TRBV7-2	TRBJ2-5	CASSFPGGETQYF	TGTGCCAGCAGCTTCCCGGGGGGAGAGACCCAGTACTTC